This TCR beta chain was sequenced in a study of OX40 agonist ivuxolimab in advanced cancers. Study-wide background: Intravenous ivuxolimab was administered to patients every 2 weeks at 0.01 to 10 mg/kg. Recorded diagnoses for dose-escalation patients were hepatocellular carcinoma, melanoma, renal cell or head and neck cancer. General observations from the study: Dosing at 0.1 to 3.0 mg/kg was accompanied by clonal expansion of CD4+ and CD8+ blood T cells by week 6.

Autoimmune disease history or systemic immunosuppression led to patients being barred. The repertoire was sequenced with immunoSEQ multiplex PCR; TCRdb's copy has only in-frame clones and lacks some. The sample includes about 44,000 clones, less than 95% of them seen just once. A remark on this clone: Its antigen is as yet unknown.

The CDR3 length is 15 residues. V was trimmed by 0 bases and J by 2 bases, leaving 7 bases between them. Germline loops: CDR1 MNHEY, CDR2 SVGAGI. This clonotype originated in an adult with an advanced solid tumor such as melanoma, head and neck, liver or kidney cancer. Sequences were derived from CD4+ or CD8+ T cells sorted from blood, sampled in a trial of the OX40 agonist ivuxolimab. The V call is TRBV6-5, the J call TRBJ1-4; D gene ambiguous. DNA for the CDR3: TGTGCCAGCAGTTACTCTTTCTCGACTAATGAAAAACTGTTTTTT. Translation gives CASSYSFSTNEKLFF.